These 27 T cell receptor beta chains were sequenced from one sample in a study of graft-versus-host responses after intestinal transplantation. Assay used: immunoSEQ multiplex PCR; TCRdb lists only in-frame clones, some missing. The repertoire consists of about 10,000 clones, with nearly 95% occurring once and the leading ten covering 5.1%. The sequenced sample was PBMCs, obtained 65 to 70 days after transplant. These receptors originate from a human patient who received an intestinal transplant, so some T cells may come from the graft donor.

The chain carries TRBV6-6 and TRBJ2-3; D remains unclear. The CDR3 extends over 15 amino acids. The V and J ends lost 9 bases and 1 base respectively, with 17 bases between them. Germline V lookup: CDR1 MNHNY, CDR2 SVGAGI (reference sequence). Here the CDR3 DNA reads TGTGCCAGTTCACTTCTGGGGTCGGGCACAGATACGCAGTATTTT. It codes for CASSLLGSGTDTQYF.

The count of this clone is one. This chain uses TRBV5-1 with TRBJ2-5, with TRBD2 matching 8 bases. The germline V gene encodes CDR1 SGHRS and CDR2 YFSETQ. J gave up 1 base and V 5 bases, and 7 bases lay outside the gene matches. The CDR3 has 15 amino acids. CDR3 region: CASSHTSGGQETQYF. The CDR3 nucleotides are TGCGCCAGCAGTCACACTAGCGGAGGCCAAGAGACCCAGTACTTC.

The genes are TRBV7-8 and TRBJ2-5; D is possibly TRBD1 (5 bases). Trimming stripped 3 bases from V and 0 bases from J, with 11 bases between. Germline lookup yields CDR1 SGHVS and CDR2 FQNEAQ. This CDR3 is 15 amino acids long. The CDR3 loop reads CASSFTQVHQETQYF. The DNA of the CDR3 is TGTGCCAGCAGCTTCACACAGGTGCACCAAGAGACCCAGTACTTC.

The CDR3 spells CASSPQGGGVETQYF. CDR3 coding DNA: TGTGCCAGCAGTCCACAGGGAGGGGGTGTGGAGACCCAGTACTTC. The chain has TRBV25-1 and TRBJ2-5, with a possible D match to TRBD2 (7 bases). V dropped 5 bases and J dropped 5 bases, with 18 bases sitting between them. Germline assignment: CDR1 MGHDK and CDR2 SYGVNS. The CDR3 totals 15 residues.

The J gene is TRBJ2-3, the V gene TRBV9; D is possibly TRBD2 (6 bases). CDR1 and CDR2 (germline): SGDLS, YYNGEE. The CDR3 runs to 15 residues. Trimming stripped 2 bases from V and 3 bases from J, with 13 bases between. DNA for the CDR3: TGTGCCAGCAGCGTCCAGGGAGGCTTTACAGATACGCAGTATTTT. The encoded protein is CASSVQGGFTDTQYF.

This clone was seen a single time. The rearrangement joins TRBV27 to TRBJ2-5, with D possibly called TRBD1 or TRBD2 (6 bases each). Germline values: CDR1 MNHEY, CDR2 SMNVEV (reference sequence). V lost 0 bases, J lost 5 bases, and 16 bases lay in between. The CDR3 is 16 residues long. CDR3 sequence: CASSLSGRGGWETQYF. DNA of the CDR3: TGTGCCAGCAGTTTATCGGGCAGGGGAGGATGGGAGACCCAGTACTTC.

The chain has TRBV5-6 and TRBJ2-2; D unresolved. This CDR3 contains 14 residues. Trimming took 1 base from V and 2 from J, leaving 6 bases between them. Germline CDR1 reads SGHDT; CDR2 reads YYEEEE. The CDR3 region is CASSLTVNTGELFF. CDR3 bases: TGTGCCAGCAGCTTGACTGTAAACACCGGGGAGCTGTTTTTT.

This chain joins TRBV6-5 and TRBJ2-1, with TRBD2 identical over 9 bases. J gave up 4 bases and V 5 bases, and 3 bases lay outside the gene matches. Germline V gene lookup returns CDR1 MNHEY and CDR2 SVGAGI. The CDR3 loop spans 14 amino acids. The CDR3 region has the DNA TGTGCCAGCAGTGAACTAGCGGGTTACAATGAGCAGTTCTTC. The encoded protein is CASSELAGYNEQFF.

This clone was recorded once. The CDR3 loop reads CASSLQGYEQYF. CDR3 coding DNA: TGTGCCAGCAGTTTACAGGGTTACGAGCAGTACTTC. This chain connects TRBV28 to TRBJ2-7, with a possible D match to TRBD1 (5 bases). CDR1 and CDR2 (germline): MDHEN, SYDVKM. The CDR3 loop spans 12 amino acids. Trimming removed 2 bases at V and 4 bases at J, with 6 bases between.

The V and J genes are TRBV30 and TRBJ2-1; D is unclear. CDR1 is GTSNPN and CDR2 is SVGIG in the germline V gene (reference sequence). Trimming took off 1 base at V and 0 bases at J, with 10 bases between the two ends. The CDR3 extends over 15 amino acids. The CDR3 region is CAWSASSSSYNEQFF. The CDR3 nucleotides read TGTGCCTGGAGTGCGTCCTCGAGCTCCTACAATGAGCAGTTCTTC.

This chain joins TRBV11-1 and TRBJ2-1; D not certain. Trimming took 2 bases from V and 0 from J, leaving 11 bases between them. The length of the CDR3 is 16 residues. CDR1 is SGHAT, CDR2 FQDESV, per germline (reference sequence). CDR3: CASSLRVLNSYNEQFF. CDR3 bases: TGTGCCAGCAGCTTACGGGTCCTGAACTCCTACAATGAGCAGTTCTTC.

In its sample, this clone was seen once. The V and J genes are TRBV19 and TRBJ2-5; 12 bases are shared with TRBD2. CDR1 is LNHDA, CDR2 SQIVND, per germline (reference sequence). The CDR3 is made up of 16 amino acids. J gave up 5 bases and V 4 bases, and 8 bases lay outside the gene matches. This CDR3 reads CASSTRLAGVQETQYF. Written as DNA, the CDR3 is TGTGCCAGTAGTACCAGACTAGCGGGAGTCCAGGAGACCCAGTACTTC.

The V gene is TRBV11-2, the J gene TRBJ2-7; D possibly corresponds to TRBD1 (6 bases). Germline CDR1 reads SGHAT; CDR2 reads FQNNGV. V dropped 7 bases and J dropped 1 base, with 14 bases sitting between them. The CDR3 length is 14 residues. The chain's CDR3 is CASNSYGQSYEQYF. CDR3 coding DNA: TGTGCCAGCAACTCCTATGGACAGTCCTACGAGCAGTACTTC.

This clone came up once. The chain couples TRBV6-6 to TRBJ2-1; 12 positions agree with TRBD2. After removal of 2 bases from V and 8 bases from J, the junction contained 7 bases not matched to a gene. Per the germline V gene, CDR1 is MNHNY and CDR2 is SVGAGI (reference sequence). CDR3 length: 16 amino acids. The CDR3 reads CASSYPGLAGTHEQFF. The CDR3 DNA reads TGTGCCAGCAGTTACCCGGGACTAGCGGGTACTCATGAGCAGTTCTTC.

The chain carries TRBV5-4 and TRBJ2-7; D remains unclear. Trimming stripped 2 bases from V and 0 bases from J, with 9 bases between. The CDR3 is made up of 14 amino acids. CDR1 and CDR2 from the germline V gene are SGHNT and YYREEE (reference sequence). Here the CDR3 reads CASSFQGSSYEQYF. The CDR3 coding sequence is TGTGCCAGCAGCTTTCAAGGGTCCTCCTACGAGCAGTACTTC.

This chain uses TRBV4-1 with TRBJ1-2; TRBD1 might be the D (6 bases). With 4 bases removed from V and 2 bases from J, the gap between germline ends came to 11 bases. Germline lookup yields CDR1 MGHRA and CDR2 YSYEKL. This CDR3 is 14 amino acids long. This CDR3 reads CASSPQTGNYGYTF. The CDR3, as DNA: TGCGCCAGCAGCCCCCAGACAGGCAACTATGGCTACACCTTC.

The chain joins TRBV6-6 to TRBJ2-5; a weak D match, TRBD2 (6 bases). The germline V gene has CDR1 MNHNY and CDR2 SVGAGI (reference sequence). With 4 bases removed from V and 0 bases from J, the gap between germline ends came to 15 bases. The CDR3 is 16 amino acids. CDR3 loop: CASSFLAVEYQETQYF. Written as DNA, the CDR3 is TGTGCCAGCAGTTTCTTAGCGGTTGAGTACCAAGAGACCCAGTACTTC.

The chain couples TRBV5-1 to TRBJ1-2; D ambiguous. The CDR3 extends over 13 amino acids. Germline V gene sequence: CDR1 SGHRS, CDR2 YFSETQ. V was trimmed by 0 bases and J by 1 base, leaving 4 bases between them. The DNA of the CDR3 is TGCGCCAGCAGCTTGGACAATAACTATGGCTACACCTTC. Encoded protein: CASSLDNNYGYTF.

The genes are TRBV4-1 and TRBJ1-2; 7 nucleotides line up with TRBD1. There are 15 residues in the CDR3. The J segment lost 0 bases and the V segment lost 4 bases, leaving 5 bases of the junction unmatched. Germline V CDR1 and CDR2: MGHRA, YSYEKL. CDR3 sequence (DNA): TGCGCCAGCAGCCCATCGGACAGGACTAACTATGGCTACACCTTC. Its translation: CASSPSDRTNYGYTF.

The gene calls are TRBV4-1 and TRBJ2-7; D could derive from TRBD1 or TRBD2 (5 bases each). Germline loops: CDR1 MGHRA, CDR2 YSYEKL. The V and J ends lost 0 bases and 4 bases respectively, with 16 bases between them. The CDR3 has 16 amino acids. CDR3 region: CASSQDARVERYEQYF. DNA of the CDR3: TGCGCCAGCAGCCAAGATGCCAGGGTGGAGCGGTACGAGCAGTACTTC.

The chain employs TRBV21-1 and TRBJ1-5; TRBD1, the table's D call, was not compared with the DNA. TRBV21-1 is annotated as a pseudogene. The CDR3 runs 18 residues. The CDR3: CASSKGKTGEDSNQPQHF. The CDR3 DNA is TGTGCCAGCAGCAAAGGGAAGACAGGGGAGGATAGCAATCAGCCCCAGCATTTT.

This clone showed up just a few times. The chain links TRBV5-6 to TRBJ1-1; 11 bases are a match to TRBD1. CDR1 and CDR2 from the germline V gene are SGHDT and YYEEEE. Trimming cost V 4 bases and J 4 bases; bases outside gene matches: 9. This CDR3 comprises 16 residues. CDR3 sequence reads: CASSRGTGGFGTEAFF. As DNA, the CDR3 is TGTGCCAGCAGCCGGGGGACAGGGGGGTTTGGCACTGAAGCTTTCTTT.

V is TRBV15 and J is TRBJ2-1, with 9 bases that match TRBD2. Germline CDR1 reads LNHNV; CDR2 reads YYDKDF (reference sequence). CDR3 length: 15 residues. Unmatched junction bases numbered 6, after V lost 3 bases and J lost 6 bases. CDR3 in amino acids: CATSRVGLATNEQFF. As DNA, the CDR3 is TGTGCCACCAGCAGGGTAGGACTAGCGACCAATGAGCAGTTCTTC. The entire variable domain, with the rest obtained from reference TRBV15 and TRBJ2-1, is as follows: DAMVIQNPRYQVTQFGKPVTLSCSQTLNHNVMYWYQQKSSQAPKLLFHYYDKDFNNEADTPDNFQSRRPNTSFCFLDIRSPGLGDTAMYLCATSRVGLATNEQFFGPGTRLTVL.

The rearrangement links TRBV7-9 to TRBJ1-2, with TRBD1 matching 8 bases. The CDR3 has 15 amino acids. V was pared by 1 base and J by 7 bases, with 8 bases of the junction left unmatched. Germline values: CDR1 SEHNR, CDR2 FQNEAQ (reference sequence). This chain's CDR3 is CASSLGQGQAGGYTF. For the CDR3, the DNA is TGTGCCAGCAGCTTAGGACAGGGGCAAGCCGGTGGCTACACCTTC.

The CDR3: CSVEKGMEAFF. CDR3 DNA sequence: TGCAGCGTTGAAAAGGGAATGGAAGCTTTCTTT. The gene calls are TRBV29-1 and TRBJ1-1; the D is unclear. Germline loops: CDR1 SQVTM, CDR2 ANQGSEA. V shed 2 bases and J shed 8 bases, with 9 bases lying between them. CDR3 length equals 11 residues.

The rearrangement uses TRBV19 and TRBJ2-1; perhaps TRBD1 as D (7 bases). CDR1 is LNHDA, CDR2 SQIVND, per germline (reference sequence). The CDR3 is made up of 13 amino acids. V was trimmed by 5 bases and J by 6 bases, leaving 11 bases between them. The DNA of the CDR3 is TGTGCCAGTAGTTCTCAGGGGGGCAATGAGCAGTTCTTC. Its translation is CASSSQGGNEQFF.

J is TRBJ1-1 and V is TRBV5-1; D call uncertain. There are 12 residues in the CDR3. Germline V gene data show CDR1 as SGHRS and CDR2 as YFSETQ. Trimming pared 0 bases from V and 7 bases from J, leaving 7 bases between. CDR3 loop: CASSLDMVEAFF. The CDR3 coding sequence is TGCGCCAGCAGCTTGGATATGGTTGAAGCTTTCTTT.